This TCR beta chain is drawn from a study of technical replicates of blood from several donors. Notes on this clone: At one end, the junction sequence differs from germline, possibly due to a read error.

Assay: immunoSEQ multiplex PCR; the TCRdb copy retains only in-frame clones and omits some. Altogether around 70,000 clones are present, 95% being singletons, with the ten largest covering around 0.24%. Material: T cells isolated from PBMCs. The TCR comes from a human donor in good health.

CDR3 DNA: TGTGCTAGCAGCTTAGACGGTGAAAAACTGTTTTTT. It encodes CASSLDGEKLFF. This sequence joins TRBV7-7 and TRBJ1-4; D ambiguous. The CDR3 is made up of 12 amino acids. CDR1 is SSHAT and CDR2 is FNYEAQ in the germline V gene (reference sequence). Using reference TRBV7-7 and TRBJ1-4 for the parts outside the CDR3, the full variable domain is GAGVSQSPRYKVTKRGQDVTLRCDPISSHATLYWYQQALGQGPEFLTYFNYEAQPDKSGLPSDRFSAERPEGSISTLTIQRTEQRDSAMYRCASSLDGEKLFFGSGTQLSVL.